This record concerns one T cell receptor (beta chain) sequence. The data stem from a study of siplizumab effects on memory and regulatory T cells. The CDR3 runs to 11 residues. V lost 3 bases, J lost 8 bases, and 8 bases lay in between. CDR1 and CDR2 (germline): MGHDK, SYGVNS. Sequencing was performed with immunoSEQ multiplex PCR; in TCRdb, only in-frame clones are kept and a portion is missing. The sample yields about 66,000 clones, around 96% seen once. The chain uses TRBV25-1 and TRBJ2-7, with D hard to call. Sequencing was performed on naive CD8+ T cells sorted from blood. The sequence was obtained from a human donor in good health. In nucleotides, the CDR3 is TGTGCCAGCAGTGACGACTGGAAGCAGTACTTC. This translates into CASSDDWKQYF.